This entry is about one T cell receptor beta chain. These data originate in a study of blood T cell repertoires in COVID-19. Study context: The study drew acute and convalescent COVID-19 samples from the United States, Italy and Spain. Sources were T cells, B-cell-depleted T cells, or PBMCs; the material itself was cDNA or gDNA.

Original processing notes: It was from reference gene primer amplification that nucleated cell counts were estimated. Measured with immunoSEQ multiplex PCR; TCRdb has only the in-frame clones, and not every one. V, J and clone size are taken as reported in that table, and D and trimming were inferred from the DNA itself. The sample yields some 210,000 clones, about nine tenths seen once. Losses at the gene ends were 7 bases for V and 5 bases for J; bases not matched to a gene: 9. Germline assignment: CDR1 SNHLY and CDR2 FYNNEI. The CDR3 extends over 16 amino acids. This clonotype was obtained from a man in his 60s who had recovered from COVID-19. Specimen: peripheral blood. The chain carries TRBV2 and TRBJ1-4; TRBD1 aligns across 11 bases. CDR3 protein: CASIPLGTGGNEKLFF. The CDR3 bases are TGTGCCAGCATCCCCCTGGGGACAGGGGGAAATGAAAAACTGTTTTTT.